These 28 T cell receptor beta chains were all obtained from the same sample, sequenced in a study of cytomegalovirus exposure and HLA in healthy donors. It was with 60 Vbeta and 13 Jbeta primers that the PCR ran. Assay used: immunoSEQ multiplex PCR; TCRdb lists only in-frame clones, some missing. Of more than 70,000 clones listed, around 80% were seen once; the top ten hold roughly 3.2%. The sample consisted of PBMCs. These receptors were collected from a man aged 45-65 years in good health and CMV-seropositive.

A few counts support this clone. The V gene is TRBV20-1, the J gene TRBJ2-1, with D tentatively TRBD1 (5 bases). Germline CDR1 and CDR2: DFQATT and SNEGSKA (reference sequence). Between the trimmed V and J ends, which lost 5 bases and 6 bases, there was a span of 8 bases. CDR3 size: 11 residues. The CDR3 is CSAPGANEQFF. The CDR3 region has the DNA TGCAGTGCTCCTGGGGCCAATGAGCAGTTCTTC.

The V and J genes are TRBV29-1 and TRBJ1-1; D gene ambiguous. Germline V gene sequence: CDR1 SQVTM, CDR2 ANQGSEA. The CDR3 contains 11 residues. The V gene lost 5 bases and the J gene lost 1 base, with 5 bases spanning the gap. The CDR3 is CSVSRNTEAFF. The DNA of the CDR3 is TGCAGCGTTTCCCGGAACACTGAAGCTTTCTTT.

The genes are TRBV14 and TRBJ1-1; D gene uncertain. The CDR3 is 17 residues long. Germline assignment: CDR1 SGHDN and CDR2 FVKESK. Trimming shortened V by 0 bases and J by 5 bases, and 19 bases separated the two germline ends. CDR3 sequence (DNA): TGTGCCAGCAGCCAAGAGGGTCCATTTAAAGTGAGGACTGAAGCTTTCTTT. It specifies CASSQEGPFKVRTEAFF.

A few counts support this clone. V usage is TRBV4-1 and J usage is TRBJ2-7; D is undetermined. The V gene's germline CDR1 is MGHRA and CDR2 YSYEKL. V was cut by 1 base and J by 2 bases, with 12 bases left in between. This CDR3 has 15 residues. The CDR3 is CASSQVGPSPYEQYF. DNA for the CDR3: TGCGCCAGCAGCCAAGTTGGGCCATCACCCTACGAGCAGTACTTC.

This clone was seen once. This rearrangement joins TRBV5-6 to TRBJ2-3; possibly TRBD2 for D (8 bases). From germline, CDR1 is SGHDT and CDR2 YYEEEE. The CDR3 consists of 18 residues. Trimming took off 4 bases at V and 1 base at J, with 22 bases between the two ends. CDR3 residues: CASSGTVTSALGTDTQYF. Here the CDR3 DNA reads TGTGCCAGCAGCGGGACAGTGACTAGCGCCCTTGGCACAGATACGCAGTATTTT. Together with reference TRBV5-6 and TRBJ2-3, the CDR3 gives the full variable domain: DAGVTQSPTHLIKTRGQQVTLRCSPKSGHDTVSWYQQALGQGPQFIFQYYEEEERQRGNFPDRFSGHQFPNYSSELNVNALLLGDSALYLCASSGTVTSALGTDTQYFGPGTRLTVL.

The rearrangement links TRBV7-8 to TRBJ1-2; possible D gene TRBD1, 6 bases. Per the germline V gene, CDR1 is SGHVS and CDR2 is FQNEAQ. Trimming removed 2 bases at V and 1 base at J, with 20 bases between. The CDR3 has 18 residues. The CDR3, as DNA: TGTGCCAGCAGCTTAAGGCCCGCGGGGGCTCTTATTAACTATGGCTACACCTTC. This gives the protein CASSLRPAGALINYGYTF.

In its sample, this clone was seen once. The genes are TRBV7-2 and TRBJ2-5, with a weak D call TRBD2 (6 bases). V shed 1 base and J shed 7 bases, with 13 bases lying between them. Germline loops: CDR1 SGHTA, CDR2 FQGNSA. The CDR3 runs 14 residues. The CDR3 coding sequence is TGTGCCAGCAGCTTAGGCGGGACCTCAGTGACCCAGTACTTC. This translates into CASSLGGTSVTQYF.

This rearrangement joins TRBV9 to TRBJ2-7, with 8 bases fitting TRBD2. Germline V gene data show CDR1 as SGDLS and CDR2 as YYNGEE. Losses at the gene ends were 0 bases for V and 1 base for J; bases not matched to a gene: 6. CDR3 length: 16 residues. In DNA form, the CDR3 reads TGTGCCAGCAGCGTAGAGCCCGGGGGGGGATCCTACGAGCAGTACTTC. Amino acids: CASSVEPGGGSYEQYF.

The CDR3 sequence is CASSRRTGGSYNEQFF. In nucleotides, the CDR3 is TGTGCCAGCAGTCGCCGAACAGGGGGCTCATACAATGAGCAGTTCTTC. The rearrangement joins TRBV27 to TRBJ2-1, with 9 bases aligning to TRBD1. The CDR3 runs 16 residues. V lost 5 bases to trimming and J lost 4 bases; unmatched junction nucleotides: 9. Germline CDR1 is MNHEY and CDR2 is SMNVEV (reference sequence).

This chain connects TRBV2 to TRBJ2-7; TRBD2 aligns across 7 bases. V gave up 10 bases and J gave up 4 bases; unmatched junction bases: 10. The V gene's germline CDR1 is SNHLY and CDR2 FYNNEI. This CDR3 is built from 13 residues. CDR3 in DNA: TGTGCCAACTCCAGGACTAGTTGGTACGAGCAGTACTTC. It codes for CANSRTSWYEQYF.

This clone was counted a few times. The chain is built from TRBV25-1 and TRBJ2-2, with 10 nucleotides matching TRBD1. The CDR3 is 15 residues long. Per germline, CDR1 MGHDK and CDR2 SYGVNS. The V segment lost 5 bases and the J segment 7 bases; nucleotides outside the gene matches: 7. CDR3 nucleotides: TGTGCCAGCAGTTCCGGGACAGGGGTTTACGGGGAGCTGTTTTTT. This codes for CASSSGTGVYGELFF.

The chain is built from TRBV18 and TRBJ2-7, with D possibly being TRBD1 (6 bases). V was shortened by 5 bases and J by 5 bases, with 10 bases between the two germline ends. Per germline, CDR1 KGHSH and CDR2 LQKENI. CDR3 length: 12 residues. DNA of the CDR3: TGTGCCAGCTCAGCAAACAGGGACGAGCAGTACTTC. This gives the protein CASSANRDEQYF.

This CDR3 is CASSYTNTGSQETQYF. CDR3 in DNA: TGTGCCAGCAGTTACACGAATACAGGGAGCCAAGAGACCCAGTACTTC. This chain links TRBV6-5 with TRBJ2-5, with a possible D match to TRBD1 (6 bases). The CDR3 has 16 amino acids. Trimming left V 2 bases short and J 1 base short, with 14 bases between. Per germline, CDR1 MNHEY and CDR2 SVGAGI.

This chain connects TRBV10-1 to TRBJ2-1; the match to TRBD1 covers 12 bases. Germline values: CDR1 WNHNN, CDR2 SYGVQD (reference sequence). V was pared by 6 bases and J by 9 bases, with 3 bases of the junction left unmatched. The CDR3 loop spans 13 amino acids. The CDR3 is CASSGTGGGEQFF. The CDR3 region has the DNA TGCGCCAGCAGCGGGACAGGGGGCGGTGAGCAGTTCTTC.

This chain links TRBV11-3 with TRBJ2-5; the match to TRBD2 covers 10 bases. This CDR3 is built from 18 residues. Per the germline V gene, CDR1 is SGHNT and CDR2 is YENEEA. V lost 4 bases to trimming and J lost 5 bases; unmatched junction nucleotides: 16. The CDR3 DNA follows: TGTGCCAGCAGCTCCCCCGACTTCCTAGCGGGAGTGTTTGAGACCCAGTACTTC. Its protein is CASSSPDFLAGVFETQYF.

The V gene is TRBV25-1, the J gene TRBJ2-3, with 9 positions matching TRBD2. J lost 4 bases, V lost 5 bases, and 13 bases had no gene match. The CDR3 extends over 17 amino acids. Germline lookup yields CDR1 MGHDK and CDR2 SYGVNS. The DNA of the CDR3 is TGTGCCAGCAGTCCGCCCCTGGGCGGGAGGGCCCCAGATACGCAGTATTTT. Amino acid sequence: CASSPPLGGRAPDTQYF.

The chain carries TRBV5-5 and TRBJ2-1; TRBD2 matches at 10 bases. CDR1 is SGHKS, CDR2 YYEKEE, per germline (reference sequence). Trimming at V came to 2 bases and at J to 7 bases, leaving 3 bases not matched to a gene. The CDR3 sequence is 14 residues long. The CDR3 DNA reads TGTGCCAGCAGCTTCGCGACTAGCGGGAATGAGCAGTTCTTC. It yields the protein CASSFATSGNEQFF. Variable domain in full (rest from reference TRBV5-5 and TRBJ2-1): DAGVTQSPTHLIKTRGQQVTLRCSPISGHKSVSWYQQVLGQGPQFIFQYYEKEERGRGNFPDRFSARQFPNYSSELNVNALLLGDSALYLCASSFATSGNEQFFGPGTRLTVL.

J is TRBJ2-7 and V is TRBV7-6; 7 nucleotides match TRBD2. The CDR3 spans 16 residues. With 2 bases clipped from V and 9 bases from J, the junction kept 16 bases outside the gene matches. CDR1 is SGHVS and CDR2 is FNYEAQ in the germline V gene. The chain's CDR3 is CASSLRGGAGEQGQYF. CDR3 bases: TGTGCCAGCAGCTTAAGGGGAGGGGCGGGAGAGCAAGGGCAGTACTTC.

This clone was counted a single time. The chain links TRBV15 to TRBJ2-7; TRBD2 aligns across 8 bases. The CDR3 has 17 residues. Germline assignment: CDR1 LNHNV and CDR2 YYDKDF (reference sequence). After removal of 5 bases from V and 4 bases from J, the junction contained 16 bases not matched to a gene. The CDR3 loop reads CATSGYGGLEEGYEQYF. CDR3 nucleotides: TGTGCCACCAGCGGTTATGGGGGACTAGAAGAGGGATACGAGCAGTACTTC.

As to this clone: Other nucleotide sequences in the sample specify the same CDR3. The gene calls are TRBV11-3 and TRBJ2-3; D ambiguous. The CDR3 covers 13 residues. Trimming took 5 bases from V and 3 from J, leaving 9 bases between them. CDR1 is SGHNT, CDR2 YENEEA, per germline. The CDR3 here is CASSLGRTDTQYF. CDR3 coding DNA: TGTGCCAGCAGCCTAGGGCGGACAGATACGCAGTATTTT.

V gene TRBV18 combines with J gene TRBJ2-7; D may be TRBD2 (5 bases). The CDR3 is made up of 14 amino acids. The germline V gene has CDR1 KGHSH and CDR2 LQKENI. Between the trimmed V and J ends, which lost 4 bases and 4 bases, there was a span of 14 bases. This chain's CDR3 is CASSREPGRYEQYF. CDR3 coding DNA: TGTGCCAGCTCACGAGAACCGGGAAGATACGAGCAGTACTTC.

This chain connects TRBV14 to TRBJ2-2, with TRBD2 matching 7 bases. The CDR3 is 16 amino acids. V lost 4 bases and J lost 3; bases outside the gene matches: 8. CDR1 is SGHDN and CDR2 is FVKESK in the germline V gene. The CDR3 nucleotides are TGTGCCAGCAGCCGTATAGCGGGCCTAGACACCGGGGAGCTGTTTTTT. Its protein product is CASSRIAGLDTGELFF.

The V and J genes are TRBV2 and TRBJ1-5, with 8 bases fitting TRBD1. The length of the CDR3 is 20 residues. Germline CDR1 and CDR2: SNHLY and FYNNEI. J was trimmed by 0 bases and V by 0 bases; bases with no gene match: 13. The CDR3 is CASSEASDREFSYSNQPQHF. CDR3 nucleotides: TGTGCCAGCAGTGAAGCATCGGACAGGGAATTTTCCTATAGCAATCAGCCCCAGCATTTT.

This chain joins TRBV6-5 and TRBJ2-3; no firm D call. Germline V gives CDR1 MNHEY, CDR2 SVGAGI. V was pared by 2 bases and J by 2 bases, with 11 bases between. The CDR3 covers 15 residues. CDR3 sequence: CASSYGRPLTDTQYF. The CDR3 nucleotides are TGTGCCAGCAGTTACGGCAGGCCGCTCACAGATACGCAGTATTTT.

The rearrangement uses TRBV7-2 and TRBJ2-3, with TRBD2 identical over 9 bases. The CDR3 sequence is 15 residues long. V lost 5 bases and J lost 0; bases outside the gene matches: 3. The germline gives CDR1 SGHTA, CDR2 FQGNSA. The CDR3 sequence is CASSASGASTDTQYF. The DNA of the CDR3 is TGTGCCAGCAGCGCTAGCGGGGCTAGCACAGATACGCAGTATTTT.

The chain combines TRBV7-8 with TRBJ1-1; 7 nucleotides agree with TRBD1. V was pared by 5 bases and J by 0 bases, with 6 bases of the junction left unmatched. CDR3 length: 15 residues. Germline V gene data show CDR1 as SGHVS and CDR2 as FQNEAQ. The CDR3 DNA reads TGTGCCAGCAGCCCATCACAGGGGCTGAACACTGAAGCTTTCTTT. Translated: CASSPSQGLNTEAFF.

The genes are TRBV18 and TRBJ1-1; 9 bases map to TRBD1. This CDR3 comprises 14 residues. Per the germline V gene, CDR1 is KGHSH and CDR2 is LQKENI. V shed 3 bases, J shed 1 base, and the junction held 0 bases outside the gene matches. The CDR3: CASSPDRGNTEAFF. Here the CDR3 DNA reads TGTGCCAGCTCACCGGACAGGGGGAACACTGAAGCTTTCTTT.

The chain employs TRBV19 and TRBJ2-5, with 9 bases fitting TRBD1. CDR1 and CDR2 (germline): LNHDA, SQIVND (reference sequence). The CDR3 is 14 residues long. The V and J ends lost 6 bases and 5 bases, in that order; junction bases with no gene match: 7. In DNA, the CDR3 is TGTGCCAGTAGCCGGGACAGGGTCCGGGAGACCCAGTACTTC. Translating gives CASSRDRVRETQYF. Full variable domain (remainder filled in from reference TRBV19 and TRBJ2-5): DGGITQSPKYLFRKEGQNVTLSCEQNLNHDAMYWYRQDPGQGLRLIYYSQIVNDFQKGDIAEGYSVSREKKESFPLTVTSAQKNPTAFYLCASSRDRVRETQYFGPGTRLLVL.